This T cell receptor beta chain derives from a study of cytomegalovirus exposure and HLA in healthy donors. Researchers ran the PCR with 60 Vbeta and 13 Jbeta primers. Sequencing was performed with immunoSEQ multiplex PCR; in TCRdb, only in-frame clones are kept and a portion is missing. The table includes 150,000 to 200,000 clones, more than 80% detected once. This CDR3 comprises 13 residues. The germline V gene has CDR1 SGHTA and CDR2 FQGNSA. Trimming pared 3 bases from V and 1 base from J, leaving 6 bases between. Sequencing input: PBMCs. The V call is TRBV7-2, the J call TRBJ2-5; D is undetermined. This receptor was taken from a boy between 10 and 17 years old in good health and CMV-seronegative. CDR3 in amino acids: CASSFGLQETQYF. DNA of the CDR3: TGTGCCAGCAGCTTTGGGCTCCAAGAGACCCAGTACTTC.